Below, 24 T cell receptor beta chains from the same sample are listed, as sequenced in a study of identical twins. MiXCR, applied by TCRdb to the 5' RACE reads, yields one record per CDR3 protein. The sample lists about 900,000 distinct CDR3 sequences, around 12% occurring once. The sample was also reused in another study, on yellow fever vaccine responses in identical twins.

Source material: PBMCs. The receptors stem from a woman between 18 and 30 years old in good health.

This clonotype was detected many times. This rearrangement joins TRBV29-1 to TRBJ2-1; the D is unclear. V was pared by 2 bases and J by 9 bases, with 8 bases between. The CDR3 length is 11 residues. CDR1 SQVTM and CDR2 ANQGSEA come from the germline V gene. This chain's CDR3 is CSVEWGIEQFF. In nucleotides, the CDR3 is TGCAGCGTTGAATGGGGAATTGAGCAGTTCTTC.

This rearrangement joins TRBV6-1 to TRBJ2-1; the D is unclear. The CDR3 covers 15 residues. Trimming took off 5 bases at V and 2 bases at J, with 13 bases between the two ends. Germline V gene lookup returns CDR1 MNHNS and CDR2 SASEGT. CDR3 sequence (DNA): TGTGCCAGCAGTATGGGCGGTGGCACCTACAATGAGCAGTTCTTC. Translating it yields CASSMGGGTYNEQFF.

The sample holds a few counts of this clonotype. The V gene is TRBV12-3 or TRBV12-4, the J gene TRBJ1-1; no clear D gene. This CDR3 has 11 residues. The V and J ends lost 7 bases and 6 bases respectively, with 9 bases between them. CDR3 nucleotide sequence: TGTGCCAGCACCGATTTTGCTGAAGCTTTCTTT. Its protein is CASTDFAEAFF.

The chain links TRBV5-8 to TRBJ1-5, with D unresolved. Deletions cut 4 bases from V and 1 base from J, with 18 bases between. Germline loops: CDR1 SGHTS, CDR2 YDEGEE. The CDR3 runs to 17 residues. As DNA, the CDR3 is TGTGCCAGCAGCCCTTGGGCGGGAGGTGGCAGCAATCAGCCCCAGCATTTT. Translating gives CASSPWAGGGSNQPQHF.

This clonotype was observed many times. The V gene is TRBV9, the J gene TRBJ1-1; D uncertain. Germline lookup yields CDR1 SGDLS and CDR2 YYNGEE. With 0 bases removed from V and 0 bases from J, the gap between germline ends came to 6 bases. CDR3 length: 14 residues. This chain's CDR3 is CASSVGGMNTEAFF. The CDR3 bases are TGTGCCAGCAGCGTAGGCGGAATGAACACTGAAGCTTTCTTT. The entire variable domain, with the rest obtained from reference TRBV9 and TRBJ1-1, is as follows: DSGVTQTPKHLITATGQRVTLRCSPRSGDLSVYWYQQSLDQGLQFLIQYYNGEERAKGNILERFSAQQFPDLHSELNLSSLELGDSALYFCASSVGGMNTEAFFGQGTRLTVV.

This chain uses TRBV10-2 with TRBJ2-7; D might be TRBD2 (6 bases). Trimming cost V 2 bases and J 6 bases, with 8 bases left between them. Germline lookup yields CDR1 WSHSY and CDR2 SAAADI. This CDR3 has 12 amino acids. Written as DNA, the CDR3 is TGCGCCAGCAGTGAGGCGGGGTCCGAGCAGTACGTC. Protein product: CASSEAGSEQYV.

The chain carries TRBV7-9 and TRBJ2-6; perhaps TRBD1 as D (5 bases). The CDR3 contains 14 residues. V was pared by 2 bases and J by 9 bases, with 11 bases between. The germline V gene has CDR1 SEHNR and CDR2 FQNEAQ (reference sequence). CDR3 bases: TGTGCCAGCAGCTTATCTGGGGCTGTCAACGTCCTGACTTTC. It encodes CASSLSGAVNVLTF.

V is TRBV24-1 and J is TRBJ2-3, with a weak D call TRBD1 (6 bases). The CDR3 covers 12 residues. Germline CDR1 KGHDR, CDR2 SFDVKD. V was cut by 4 bases and J by 8 bases, with 9 bases left in between. The CDR3 DNA reads as TGTGCCACCAGTGAATCAGGGGTTACGCAGTATTTT. Protein product: CATSESGVTQYF.

V gene TRBV20-1 combines with J gene TRBJ2-2, with D possibly TRBD2 on 5 matching bases. CDR3 size: 16 residues. From germline, CDR1 is DFQATT and CDR2 SNEGSKA (reference sequence). Trimming stripped 3 bases from V and 7 bases from J, with 21 bases between. The CDR3 nucleotides read TGCAGTGCTAGGAGAATACTAGTCCTAGCTGGCGGGGAGCTGTTTTTT. Translating gives CSARRILVLAGGELFF.

The rearrangement uses TRBV12-3 or TRBV12-4 and TRBJ2-7, with D unresolved. CDR3 length: 14 amino acids. Trimming shortened V by 5 bases and J by 2 bases, and 13 bases separated the two germline ends. The CDR3 DNA reads as TGTGCCAGCAGTCCAGAATTTCGGGCCTACGAGCAGTACTTC. It specifies CASSPEFRAYEQYF.

A few counts support this clonotype. The chain employs TRBV10-3 and TRBJ2-2; D perhaps matches TRBD2 (6 bases). V lost 5 bases to trimming and J lost 2 bases, with 12 bases between them. The CDR3 covers 15 residues. Germline loops: CDR1 ENHRY, CDR2 SYGVKD. The CDR3 protein is CAISFGDLNTGELFF. CDR3 in DNA: TGTGCCATCAGTTTCGGGGACTTAAACACCGGGGAGCTGTTTTTT.

The chain is built from TRBV15 and TRBJ1-1, with D uncertain. Deletions cut 0 bases from V and 1 base from J, with 21 bases between. This CDR3 contains 19 residues. The germline CDR1 and CDR2 sequences are LNHNV and YYDKDF (reference sequence). The CDR3 DNA follows: TGTGCCACCAGCAGAGATTCCGCGTACACCATGGTCGGGAACACTGAAGCTTTCTTT. Its translation is CATSRDSAYTMVGNTEAFF.

This clonotype was seen only a few times. The chain employs TRBV4-1 and TRBJ2-7; the D gene is possibly TRBD2 (5 bases). Trimming cost V 1 base and J 1 base, with 14 bases left between them. This CDR3 has 16 amino acids. Looked up from germline, CDR1 is MGHRA and CDR2 is YSYEKL. Here the CDR3 reads CASSQGPASGSYEQYF. The CDR3 DNA sequence: TGCGCCAGCAGCCAAGGTCCAGCGAGCGGTTCCTACGAGCAGTACTTC.

This clonotype was observed once. This rearrangement joins TRBV6-1 to TRBJ2-6; D is perhaps TRBD1 or TRBD2 (5 bases each). This CDR3 comprises 16 residues. CDR1 is MNHNS and CDR2 is SASEGT in the germline V gene. Trimming stripped 6 bases from V and 0 bases from J, with 12 bases between. Here the CDR3 DNA reads TGTGCCAGCAGAGCCGGGACGGGCTCTGGGGCCAACGTCCTGACTTTC. Protein product: CASRAGTGSGANVLTF.

The chain couples TRBV2 to TRBJ2-1; D is ambiguous. Germline V lookup: CDR1 SNHLY, CDR2 FYNNEI. There are 15 residues in the CDR3. V lost 3 bases and J 2 bases, leaving 11 bases between the germline ends. The CDR3 bases are TGTGCCAGCAGTGAGGGCAGGAGCGCCTACAATGAGCAGTTCTTC. It yields the protein CASSEGRSAYNEQFF.

This clonotype was found a few times. V gene TRBV3-1 combines with J gene TRBJ2-5; 8 bases match TRBD2. The J segment lost 1 base and the V segment lost 1 base, leaving 8 bases of the junction unmatched. The CDR3 runs 17 residues. Per the germline V gene, CDR1 is LGHDT and CDR2 is YNNKEL (reference sequence). CDR3 in DNA: TGTGCCAGCAGCCAAGGGATAATAGCGGGGACCCAAGAGACCCAGTACTTC. Protein: CASSQGIIAGTQETQYF.

This clonotype was observed a few times. The chain joins TRBV3-1 to TRBJ1-1; no definite D call. This CDR3 region has 14 residues. Germline values: CDR1 LGHDT, CDR2 YNNKEL (reference sequence). V lost 0 bases to trimming and J lost 5 bases, with 10 bases between them. CDR3 amino acids: CASSQDLVWTEAFF. The CDR3 DNA sequence: TGTGCCAGCAGCCAAGATTTAGTGTGGACTGAAGCTTTCTTT.

The CDR3 spells CASSLIVQPTGELFF. For the CDR3, the DNA is TGCGCCAGCAGCTTGATCGTGCAGCCCACCGGGGAGCTGTTTTTT. V and J are TRBV5-1 and TRBJ2-2; D remains unclear. The CDR3 extends over 15 amino acids. Deletions cut 1 base from V and 4 bases from J, with 11 bases between. In germline, CDR1 is SGHRS, CDR2 YFSETQ.

This clonotype was recorded a few times. The V and J genes are TRBV15 and TRBJ2-3; 10 bases line up with TRBD1. The germline V gene encodes CDR1 LNHNV and CDR2 YYDKDF (reference sequence). This CDR3 has 16 amino acids. The ends lost 4 bases at V and 4 bases at J; junction bases unmatched: 8. Here the CDR3 reads CATSKSPGTGADTQYF. CDR3 in DNA: TGTGCCACCAGCAAAAGTCCCGGGACAGGGGCAGATACGCAGTATTTT.

This clonotype was seen many times. This chain links TRBV12-3 or TRBV12-4 with TRBJ1-2, with 8 bases identical to TRBD1. The CDR3 has 14 amino acids. Trimming cost V 6 bases and J 2 bases; bases outside gene matches: 5. DNA for the CDR3: TGTGCCAGCAGGAGAACAGGGGGGAACTATGGCTACACCTTC. Amino acid sequence: CASRRTGGNYGYTF.

The chain couples TRBV14 to TRBJ2-1, with D possibly being TRBD2 (7 bases). CDR3 length equals 17 residues. CDR1 and CDR2 (germline): SGHDN, FVKESK. V dropped 4 bases and J dropped 4 bases, with 20 bases sitting between them. The CDR3 sequence: CASSPKVGGGGYNEQFF. The CDR3 coding sequence is TGTGCCAGCAGCCCGAAAGTCGGGGGAGGGGGATACAATGAGCAGTTCTTC.

The table lists this clonotype with many counts. The chain employs TRBV10-3 and TRBJ2-1, with D tentatively TRBD2 (7 bases). CDR3 length equals 15 residues. V was pared by 0 bases and J by 8 bases, with 14 bases between. Germline assignment: CDR1 ENHRY and CDR2 SYGVKD. The CDR3 DNA sequence: TGTGCCATCAGTGAGTCAAGGGGGGGGCCTTATGAGCAGTTCTTC. This gives the protein CAISESRGGPYEQFF.

This clonotype has at least ten counts. The chain employs TRBV20-1 and TRBJ2-1; 7 nucleotides agree with TRBD2. The CDR3 covers 11 residues. Germline V gene data show CDR1 as DFQATT and CDR2 as SNEGSKA (reference sequence). V was clipped by 6 bases and J by 5 bases; unmatched bases: 1. The CDR3 bases are TGCAGTGCCGCGGGAGACAATGAGCAGTTCTTC. The encoded protein is CSAAGDNEQFF.

This clonotype was detected ten times or more. This chain connects TRBV15 to TRBJ1-2; TRBD1 matches 9 bases. Germline values: CDR1 LNHNV, CDR2 YYDKDF (reference sequence). The V gene end was trimmed by 0 bases and the J gene end by 8 bases; junction bases not matched to a gene: 4. The CDR3 consists of 14 residues. DNA for the CDR3: TGTGCCACCAGCAGAGATCTGGGACAGGGAGGCTACACCTTC. Amino acid sequence: CATSRDLGQGGYTF.